The rows below give T cell receptor beta chains drawn from one sample of a study of blood T cell repertoires in COVID-19. The data were produced by immunoSEQ multiplex PCR, yet TCRdb's version contains in-frame clones alone and is incomplete. The data contain about 98,000 clones, 82% of them singletons. Sequences were obtained from peripheral blood. The receptors were sampled from a man aged 80 or over with acute or convalescent COVID-19. The CDR3 runs from the conserved cysteine through the conserved F or W. The D gene is left open where the match is weak. Some rows mark clone size as missing; the rest say once, few, many or name a class of expanded clone.

V gene,D gene,clone size,J gene,CDR3 DNA,CDR3 protein
TRBV7-2,.,few,TRBJ2-2,TGTGCCAGCAGCCCAGCGGGTGGGTCGAACACCGGGGAGCTGTTTTTT,CASSPAGGSNTGELFF
TRBV6-2/TRBV6-3,.,.,TRBJ2-5,TGTGCCAGCAGTCTTCCGGGCGCCGGGGGAGAGACCCAGTACTTC,CASSLPGAGGETQYF
TRBV29-1,TRBD1,once,TRBJ2-7,TGCAGCGCGGGACAGGGGGCTTCCGAGCAGTACTTC,CSAGQGASEQYF
TRBV7-2,TRBD2,.,TRBJ2-3,TGTGCCAGCAGCTTATTACCTAGCGGGAGATTTACAGATACGCAGTATTTT,CASSLLPSGRFTDTQYF
TRBV2,.,.,TRBJ2-1,TGTGCCAGCATGGGCAGGCAAAGCTCCTACAATGAGCAGTTCTTC,CASMGRQSSYNEQFF
TRBV30,.,many,TRBJ2-7,TGTGCCGGACGAGTATCGGGGTCCTACGAGCAGTACTTC,CAGRVSGSYEQYF
TRBV4-3,.,.,TRBJ1-1,TGCGCCAGCAGCCAGGTGACAGGATCCACTGAAGCTTTCTTT,CASSQVTGSTEAFF
TRBV5-1,.,.,TRBJ1-1,TGCGCCAGCAGCGACGGGGAGAACACTGAAGCTTTCTTT,CASSDGENTEAFF
TRBV20-1,.,.,TRBJ1-6,TGCAGTGCTAGTGACGTGGTTGGCAGGGCCCGTAATTCACCCCTCCACTTT,CSASDVVGRARNSPLHF
TRBV6-5,TRBD2,.,TRBJ2-1,TGTGCCAGCACTCTCACTAGCGGAGAGTCATATGAGCAGTTCTTC,CASTLTSGESYEQFF
TRBV3-1/TRBV3-2,.,.,TRBJ1-2,TGTGCCAGCAGCCAAGGTTCAGGGGCGACCTATGGCTACACCTTC,CASSQGSGATYGYTF
TRBV19,.,.,TRBJ2-5,TGTGCCAGTAGTATTCGGGCGGCAGGCGGAGGTGGGGAGACCCAGTACTTC,CASSIRAAGGGGETQYF
TRBV30,TRBD1,.,TRBJ1-5,TGTGCCTGGAGTTCGAGGGCAGGGGGACAGCCCCAGCATTTT,CAWSSRAGGQPQHF
TRBV7-2,.,.,TRBJ2-5,TGTACCAGCAGCTTAGCAGACTACGCCCAAGAGACCCAGTACTTC,CTSSLADYAQETQYF
TRBV4-3,.,.,TRBJ2-7,TGCGCCAGCAGCCAAGATGTGGGCAGGGGCTACGAGCAGTACTTC,CASSQDVGRGYEQYF
TRBV7-2,.,once,TRBJ2-7,TGTGCCAGCAGCCCCTTTCTATTAGAGCAGTACTTC,CASSPFLLEQYF
TRBV6-5,TRBD2,.,TRBJ2-5,TGTGCCAGCACCGGGGGGGGATGGGAGACCCAGTACTTC,CASTGGGWETQYF
TRBV30,TRBD1,once,TRBJ1-6,TGTGCCTGGAGCGCCCTGGACAGGGGCAATTCACCCCTCCACTTT,CAWSALDRGNSPLHF
TRBV5-6,.,.,TRBJ1-6,TGTGCCAGCAGCTTAGGCTACGGAGATAATTCACCCCTCCACTTT,CASSLGYGDNSPLHF
TRBV7-2,.,.,TRBJ2-7,TGTGCCAGCAGCTTAGGCCGGGACTTTGCCTACGAGCAGTACTTC,CASSLGRDFAYEQYF
TRBV6-5,.,few,TRBJ2-2,TGTGCCAGCAGTTACGAAGCGGCCAACACCGGGGAGCTGTTTTTT,CASSYEAANTGELFF
TRBV6-4,.,.,TRBJ2-2,TGTGCCACTCCCCCCGACAAGAACACCGGGGAGCTGTTTTTT,CATPPDKNTGELFF
TRBV28,TRBD2,.,TRBJ2-1,TGTGCCAGCAGCTTGCTGTCGAGCTCAATAGCGGGAAGTCTAAATGAGCAGTTCTTC,CASSLLSSSIAGSLNEQFF
TRBV6-5,TRBD1,.,TRBJ1-1,TGTGCCAGCTGCGTCGGACAGGGCGGCACTGAAGCTTTCTTT,CASCVGQGGTEAFF
TRBV24-1,TRBD1,once,TRBJ2-3,TGTGCCACCAGTGACCCCTACACAGGGGCGAGCACAGATACGCAGTATTTT,CATSDPYTGASTDTQYF
TRBV9,.,.,TRBJ2-2,TGTGCCAGCAGCGTTAAGGGGGTTGGTGCCGGGGAGCTGTTTTTT,CASSVKGVGAGELFF
TRBV24-1,.,.,TRBJ2-1,TGTGCCACCAGTGGGAAAGGGACGGCCCGAGGGGGTGAGCAGTTCTTC,CATSGKGTARGGEQFF
TRBV4-1,TRBD2,.,TRBJ2-7,TGCGCCAGCAGCCATCCGGGACTAAGCTCCTACGAGCAGTACTTC,CASSHPGLSSYEQYF
TRBV7-2,TRBD1,.,TRBJ2-4,TGTGCCAGCAGCTTGGACAGGACTCTGACCAAAAACATTCAGTACTTC,CASSLDRTLTKNIQYF
TRBV9,.,.,TRBJ2-5,TGTGCCAGCAGCGGAAGCGACAGTCGAGAGACCCAGTACTTC,CASSGSDSRETQYF
TRBV20-1,.,.,TRBJ2-7,TGCAGTGCTAGCGGGAACGGCGAGCAGTACTTC,CSASGNGEQYF
TRBV5-1,.,.,TRBJ1-5,TGCGCCAGCAGCCCTAGCCACGCCAATCAGCCCCAGCATTTT,CASSPSHANQPQHF
TRBV29-1,.,many,TRBJ2-1,TGCAGCGTTACCAAAAGGTCTAGCTCCTACAATGAGCAGTTCTTC,CSVTKRSSSYNEQFF
TRBV7-2,.,.,TRBJ2-3,TGTGCCAGCAGCTTATCAAGGGGAACAGATACGCAGTATTTT,CASSLSRGTDTQYF
TRBV7-8,TRBD2,.,TRBJ2-1,TGTGCCAGCAGCCCTGTGGCCCGCCTAGCGGTCTACAATGAGCAGTTCTTC,CASSPVARLAVYNEQFF
TRBV5-6,.,.,TRBJ1-6,TGTGCCAGCAGCTTTATTTCCGATTCACCCCTCCACTTT,CASSFISDSPLHF
TRBV5-4,.,.,TRBJ1-2,TGTGCCAGCAGCTCCGGGGGGGGGAGTAACTATGGCTACACCTTC,CASSSGGGSNYGYTF
TRBV20-1,.,.,TRBJ1-5,TGCAGTGCTAGTCCACTCGGAGGCAATCAGCCCCAGCATTTT,CSASPLGGNQPQHF
TRBV27,.,few,TRBJ1-3,TGTGCCAGCAGTTCGGGTGGATCTGGAAACACCATATATTTT,CASSSGGSGNTIYF
TRBV11-2,.,.,TRBJ1-4,TGTGCCAGCAGCCTGGACAGAGGAACTAATGAAAAACTGTTTTTT,CASSLDRGTNEKLFF
TRBV5-1,.,once,TRBJ1-1,TGCGCCAGCAGAACAGTCAGGATGAACACTGAAGCTTTCTTT,CASRTVRMNTEAFF
TRBV7-9,TRBD2,.,TRBJ2-2,TGTGCCAGCAGCTTACTTCTTACTAGCGGGAGGGGGACCGGGGAGCTGTTTTTT,CASSLLLTSGRGTGELFF
TRBV6-2/TRBV6-3,TRBD1,.,TRBJ1-1,TGTGCCAGCACCCCGGGGACAGGGAAGTACACTGAAGCTTTCTTT,CASTPGTGKYTEAFF
TRBV29-1,.,.,TRBJ2-7,TGCAGCGCTGGAGAAGGGGGGCAGTACTTC,CSAGEGGQYF
TRBV4-3,.,.,TRBJ2-7,TGCGCCAGCAGCGCACGTCAGGATTTCGACGAGCAGTACTTC,CASSARQDFDEQYF